The rows below give T cell receptor beta chains drawn from one sample of a study of T cells in Graves' hyperthyroidism and ophthalmopathy. TCRdb independently ran MiXCR on the multiplex PCR reads; one entry per CDR3 protein. The sample yields hundreds of thousands of distinct CDR3 sequences, over 20% seen once. The source material was blood. All receptors come from a young man with Graves' ophthalmopathy. Both conserved end residues are part of each CDR3. D genes are given only for firm matches. Not every row has a clone size; where given, it reads once, few, many or a size class.

j_gene,abundance,len,d_gene,v_gene,CDR3aa,CDR3nt
TRBJ2-3,NA,13,NA,TRBV30,CAWSRDLWGTQYF,TGTGCCTGGAGTCGGGACCTCTGGGGCACGCAGTATTTT
TRBJ1-1,NA,16,TRBD1,TRBV2,CASSEQGVTVNTEAFF,TGTGCCAGCAGTGAACAGGGGGTAACGGTGAACACTGAAGCTTTCTTT
TRBJ2-5,NA,10,NA,TRBV7-2,CATGRETQYF,TGTGCGACGGGAAGGGAGACCCAGTACTTC
TRBJ2-3,NA,12,TRBD2,TRBV7-6,CASSLASGTQYF,TGTGCCAGCAGCTTGGCTAGCGGAACGCAGTATTTT
TRBJ2-5,many,15,NA,TRBV3-1,CASSLRGGGQETQYF,TGTGCCAGCAGCCTCCGAGGTGGAGGCCAAGAGACCCAGTACTTC
TRBJ1-6,NA,16,NA,TRBV7-2,CASSPRMSSYNSPLHF,TGTGCCAGCAGCCCTCGGATGAGCTCCTATAATTCACCCCTCCACTTT
TRBJ2-7,NA,12,NA,TRBV20-1,CSGAGPAYEQYF,TGCAGTGGGGCGGGGCCGGCCTACGAGCAGTACTTC
TRBJ2-7,few,13,TRBD2,TRBV19,CASDSSGSGEQYF,TGTGCCAGCGACTCTAGCGGGAGTGGCGAGCAGTACTTC
TRBJ2-7,NA,13,NA,TRBV28,CASSLYGNNEQYF,TGTGCCAGCAGTTTATATGGGAACAATGAGCAGTACTTC
TRBJ2-7,many,13,TRBD1,TRBV11-2,CASSRGQGLEQYF,TGTGCCAGCAGCCGTGGACAGGGGCTCGAGCAGTACTTC
TRBJ2-1,NA,12,TRBD2,TRBV20-1,CSARVGGGGQFF,TGCAGTGCTAGAGTTGGTGGGGGGGGGCAGTTCTTC
TRBJ1-2,NA,13,NA,TRBV11-2,CASSCAGGAGYTF,TGTGCCAGCAGCTGTGCCGGGGGTGCTGGCTACACCTTC
TRBJ2-7,NA,14,NA,TRBV15,CATSSGQLSYEQYF,TGTGCCACCAGCAGCGGACAGCTATCCTACGAGCAGTACTTC
TRBJ1-6,NA,17,TRBD1,TRBV27,CASSPLTGGWGSSPLHF,TGTGCCAGCAGTCCACTGACAGGGGGCTGGGGTAGTTCACCCCTCCACTTT